This is a list of T cell receptor beta chains from one sample in a study of CD8 T cells in Susac syndrome. MiXCR was run by TCRdb on the immunoSEQ multiplex PCR reads, yielding one entry per CDR3 protein. The sample consists of about 300,000 distinct CDR3 sequences, about 88% of them appearing once. Sequencing was carried out using CD8+ T cells from PBMCs. These receptors all come from a human donor with multiple sclerosis. The CDR3 runs from the conserved cysteine through the conserved F or W. A D gene is named only where the DNA matches it firmly. Clone sizes are given selectively: once, few, many, or a class where the clone is expanded.

>TRBJ2-7|NA|TRBV7-9|many
TGTGCCAGCAGCTTAGCCGGGAGCTCCTACGAGCAGTACTTC
CASSLAGSSYEQYF
>TRBJ2-3|NA|TRBV15|NA
TGTGCCACCAGCAGAGATCGTGTCGTAGGCACAGATACGCAGTATTTT
CATSRDRVVGTDTQYF
>TRBJ2-1|TRBD2|TRBV4-3|NA
TGCGCCAGCAGCCAAGCGGGGGGAATTGAGCAGTTCTTC
CASSQAGGIEQFF
>TRBJ1-1|NA|TRBV5-1|NA
TGCGCCAGCAGCGTCCCTGGGGAATGGGACACTGAAGCTTTCTTT
CASSVPGEWDTEAFF
>TRBJ2-4|NA|TRBV7-8|NA
TGTGCCAGCAGCCCAGCTCGGGTATTGGCCAAAAACATTCAGTACTTC
CASSPARVLAKNIQYF
>TRBJ2-2|TRBD2|TRBV20-1|NA
TGCAGTGCCGAAGGACTAGCGGGGGTCGCGAACACCGGGGAGCTGTTTTTT
CSAEGLAGVANTGELFF
>TRBJ2-1|TRBD1|TRBV24-1|NA
TGTGCCACCAGTGTAACAGGGGCCTCCTACAATGAGCAGTTCTTC
CATSVTGASYNEQFF
>TRBJ2-3|TRBD2|TRBV6-6|NA
TGTGCCAGCAGTTACCCCGGGAGGGGGGCAGATACGCAGTATTTT
CASSYPGRGADTQYF
>TRBJ2-1|NA|TRBV24-1|once
TGTGCCACGAGTGGAAATACACTCCGCTCCTACAATGAGCAGTTCTTC
CATSGNTLRSYNEQFF
>TRBJ2-1|NA|TRBV6-5|NA
TGTGCCAGCAGTATCGACCCGAGCTCCTACAATGAGCAGTTCTTC
CASSIDPSSYNEQFF
>TRBJ2-1|TRBD2|TRBV27|NA
TGTGCCAGCAGTTTATCGAAACTAGCGGAAACCTACAATGAGCAGTTCTTC
CASSLSKLAETYNEQFF
>TRBJ1-2|NA|TRBV11-2|NA
TGTGCCAGCAGCTTAAGACAGAACTATGGCTACACCTTC
CASSLRQNYGYTF
>TRBJ2-1|TRBD2|TRBV18|once
TGTGCCAGCTCACGGAGCGGGAGTTGGTCGGACAATGAGCAGTTCTTC
CASSRSGSWSDNEQFF
>TRBJ1-1|TRBD1|TRBV19|NA
TGTGCCAGTAGTATGACAGGGGGTTACACTGAAGCTTTCTTT
CASSMTGGYTEAFF
>TRBJ1-2|NA|TRBV2|NA
TGTGCCAGCAGCGTAGGGACGGAGGGCTACACCTTC
CASSVGTEGYTF
>TRBJ1-1|NA|TRBV19|NA
TGTGCCAGTAGTATAGAACTGATGAACACTGAAGCTTTCTTT
CASSIELMNTEAFF
>TRBJ2-2|NA|TRBV27|NA
TGTGCCAGCAGTTTTATTCAGTTCGCGAACACCGGGGAGCTGTTTTTT
CASSFIQFANTGELFF
>TRBJ2-4|TRBD1|TRBV9|once
TGTGCCAGCAGCGTAGGGCAGGGGGAAAACATTCAGTACTTC
CASSVGQGENIQYF
>TRBJ2-7|NA|TRBV20-1|once
TGCAGTGCTATTGACGCCCGGCGGAGGTTCTACGAGCAGTACTTC
CSAIDARRRFYEQYF
>TRBJ2-7|NA|TRBV20-1|NA
TGCAGTGCTAGCCTAGAGAAATTCTACGAGCAGTACTTC
CSASLEKFYEQYF
>TRBJ2-7|NA|TRBV13|NA
TGTGCCAGCAGCTTAGGGGGTAGTCCCTACGAGCAGTACTTC
CASSLGGSPYEQYF
>TRBJ2-2|NA|TRBV9|NA
TGTGCCAGCAGCGTTGGGATTAGCGGGGAGCTGTTTTTT
CASSVGISGELFF
>TRBJ1-1|NA|TRBV29-1|NA
TGCAGCGTTGGGGTTGAAGCTTTCTTT
CSVGVEAFF
>TRBJ2-4|TRBD2|TRBV6-6|NA
TGTGCCACCGGGGGAGGGGTAGCCAAAAACATTCAGTACTTC
CATGGGVAKNIQYF
>TRBJ1-4|NA|TRBV15|NA
TGTGCCACCAGCGAGAGCGAAGAAAAACTGTTTTTT
CATSESEEKLFF
>TRBJ2-1|NA|TRBV2|NA
TGTGCCAGCAGTCTAAGGAGTGACTACAATGAGCAGTTCTTC
CASSLRSDYNEQFF
>TRBJ2-3|TRBD2|TRBV7-9|NA
TGTGCCAGCAGCTTAGAACCTACGGGAGGGAGTAGCACAGATACGCAGTATTTT
CASSLEPTGGSSTDTQYF
>TRBJ2-7|NA|TRBV7-9|NA
TGTGCCAGCAGCTTAGCGGTCAGTACTTCCTACGAGCAGTACTTC
CASSLAVSTSYEQYF
>TRBJ1-2|NA|TRBV27|NA
TGTGCCAGCAGTTTATCCCTCGAGGGGGTAGATGGCTACACCTTC
CASSLSLEGVDGYTF
>TRBJ1-6|NA|TRBV25-1|NA
TGTGCCAGCAGTTTGGGTTTGAATTCACCCCTCCACTTT
CASSLGLNSPLHF
>TRBJ1-5|TRBD1|TRBV28|once
TGTGCCAGCAGTTTCTACAGGGGGGCCCATCAGCCCCAGCATTTT
CASSFYRGAHQPQHF
>TRBJ1-1|NA|TRBV5-1|NA
TGCGCCAGCAGCTGGAACAGACAGAACACTGAAGCTTTCTTT
CASSWNRQNTEAFF
>TRBJ1-2|NA|TRBV30|NA
TGTGCCAACCCGGGACACTATGGCTACACCTTC
CANPGHYGYTF
>TRBJ2-5|NA|TRBV27|once
TGTGCCAGCAGTTTGTCAGGGATCCAAGAGACCCAGTACTTC
CASSLSGIQETQYF
>TRBJ1-1|NA|TRBV20-1|NA
TGCAGTGCTAGAGGAGGAGGTTTT
CSARGGGF
>TRBJ2-3|NA|TRBV28|NA
TGTGCCAGCCACCGGACTGCATCGACAGATACGCAGTATTTT
CASHRTASTDTQYF
>TRBJ1-1|NA|TRBV7-2|NA
TGTGCCAGCAGCTTAATCGGGGGGTACGGCACTGAAGCTTTCTTT
CASSLIGGYGTEAFF
>TRBJ2-7|NA|TRBV20-1|NA
TGCAGTGCTAGAGTTCTCCTTACAGGGAGGGAAGAGCAGTACTTC
CSARVLLTGREEQYF
>TRBJ2-7|TRBD1|TRBV28|NA
TGTGCCAGCAGGACACCGGGACAGGGGACGCAAGTTTACTACGAGCAGTACTTC
CASRTPGQGTQVYYEQYF
>TRBJ2-3|NA|TRBV4-3|NA
TGCGCCAGCAGCGGGCGGGATGATACGCAGTATTTT
CASSGRDDTQYF
>TRBJ1-1|NA|TRBV5-1|once
TGCGCCAGCAGCTTAGGATTCCACACTGAAGCTTTCTTT
CASSLGFHTEAFF
>TRBJ1-1|NA|TRBV11-2|NA
TGTGCCAGCAGCGCGCAGGGAGAAGCTTTCTTT
CASSAQGEAFF
>TRBJ2-7|NA|TRBV4-3|NA
TGCGCCAGCAGCCAAGATGTTGCAGGGAACGAGCAGTACTTC
CASSQDVAGNEQYF
>TRBJ2-1|NA|TRBV5-6|NA
TGTGCCAGCAGGGAAGGGGAGACCCTTCACAATGAGCAGTTCTTC
CASREGETLHNEQFF
>TRBJ2-1|TRBD1|TRBV27|NA
TGTGCCAGCAGTTTTTGGGACAGGGTATACAATGAGCAGTTCTTC
CASSFWDRVYNEQFF
>TRBJ2-3|NA|TRBV29-1|NA
TGCAGCGTTGGGGTGGGGCTTGGCACAGATACGCAGTATTTT
CSVGVGLGTDTQYF
>TRBJ1-2|TRBD1|TRBV30|NA
TGTGCCTGGAGCTTACAGGGGTCTAACTATGGCTACACCTTC
CAWSLQGSNYGYTF
>TRBJ2-5|TRBD2|TRBV12-3/TRBV12-4|NA
TGTGCCAGCAGCAGACGGGGGGGCGGAGAGACCCAGTACTTC
CASSRRGGGETQYF
>TRBJ2-5|NA|TRBV7-2|NA
TGTGCCAGCAGCCCCAATGCGGGACAGATCTCCCAAGAGACCCAGTACTTC
CASSPNAGQISQETQYF
>TRBJ2-3|TRBD1|TRBV4-1|NA
TGCGCCAGCAGTAGTATCGGGACAGTAGGCACAGATACGCAGTATTTT
CASSSIGTVGTDTQYF
>TRBJ2-6|NA|TRBV28|NA
TGTGCCACTACTCGGGGCAACTCCGGCTCTGGGGCCAACGTCCTGACTTTC
CATTRGNSGSGANVLTF